These T cell receptor beta chains were read from a single sample in a study of shared clonotypes between healthy human individuals. Produced via immunoSEQ multiplex PCR; TCRdb's table is partial and in-frame only. The data contain under 600,000 clones, about 97% of them singletons. Specimen: naive CD4+ T cells sorted from blood. The source of these receptors is a woman aged 25 to 39 in good health. Both conserved end residues are part of each CDR3. A D gene is named only where the DNA matches it firmly.

D: TRBD2; V: TRBV6-1; J: TRBJ2-1; length: 18; CDR3: CASSESPLAGVGYNEQFF
D: TRBD2; V: TRBV4-2; J: TRBJ2-5; length: 19; CDR3: CASSATGTSGRVTRETQYF
D: .; V: TRBV7-9; J: TRBJ2-7; length: 9; CDR3: CASSLVHDF
D: TRBD1; V: TRBV5-1; J: TRBJ1-1; length: 13; CDR3: CASSYDRDTEAFF
D: .; V: TRBV5-8; J: TRBJ2-3; length: 16; CDR3: CASSLGLDSLVDTQYF
D: TRBD1; V: TRBV18; J: TRBJ1-1; length: 16; CDR3: CASSPYRDRKNTEAFF
D: TRBD1; V: TRBV28; J: TRBJ2-7; length: 15; CDR3: CASRDTGTGAYEQYF
D: .; V: TRBV5-1; J: TRBJ2-2; length: 14; CDR3: CASSLTANTGELFF
D: .; V: TRBV28; J: .; length: 13; CDR3: CASSLATSYEQYF
D: TRBD2; V: TRBV15; J: TRBJ2-7; length: 16; CDR3: CATSRDRALAGAEQYF
D: .; V: TRBV7-6; J: TRBJ2-3; length: 16; CDR3: CASSYGTAVNTDTQYF
D: TRBD2; V: TRBV5-4; J: TRBJ2-1; length: 15; CDR3: CASSLRDYQGNEQFF
D: .; V: TRBV28; J: TRBJ2-3; length: 13; CDR3: CASYDRGKDTQYF
D: .; V: TRBV5-4; J: TRBJ2-3; length: 14; CDR3: CASSLVGGPDTQYF
D: .; V: TRBV11-2; J: TRBJ1-5; length: 14; CDR3: CASSPGQTDQPQHF
D: .; V: TRBV4-1; J: TRBJ1-1; length: 14; CDR3: CASSQRGRRTEAFF
D: TRBD1; V: TRBV18; J: TRBJ1-1; length: 13; CDR3: CASSPTGGTEAFF
D: TRBD1; V: TRBV13; J: TRBJ1-4; length: 16; CDR3: CASSLKRWRGGEKLFF
D: .; V: TRBV6-6; J: TRBJ1-3; length: 13; CDR3: CASSYSARNTIYF
D: TRBD1; V: TRBV6-5; J: TRBJ2-1; length: 15; CDR3: CASSYSGTGANEQFF
D: TRBD2; V: TRBV10-3; J: TRBJ2-2; length: 15; CDR3: CAISVGLADTGELFF
D: TRBD2; V: TRBV6-6; J: TRBJ2-2; length: 15; CDR3: CASSYLVAGTGELFF